One sample yielded the 5 T cell receptor beta chains listed below, sequenced in a study of cytomegalovirus exposure and HLA in healthy donors. Amplification used 60 Vbeta primers and 13 Jbeta primers. The repertoire was sequenced with immunoSEQ multiplex PCR; TCRdb's copy has only in-frame clones and lacks some. The sample gives about 160,000 clones, 70% to 80% of which show up once; about 4.5% is in the top ten. Sequencing input: PBMCs. These receptors were taken from a middle-aged man in good health and CMV-seronegative.

The chain employs TRBV11-3 and TRBJ2-3; maybe TRBD2 (6 bases). The CDR3 has 13 amino acids. Germline assignment: CDR1 SGHNT and CDR2 YENEEA. The germline V and J ends were trimmed by 8 bases and 1 base, with 10 bases remaining between them. In nucleotides, the CDR3 is TGTGCCAGCTCTGAGCGGGGCACAGATACGCAGTATTTT. It translates to CASSERGTDTQYF.

Here the CDR3 reads CASTTTGGRRNEQFF. The CDR3 DNA reads TGTGCCAGCACCACCACGGGGGGGCGTCGGAATGAGCAGTTCTTC. The V call is TRBV27, the J call TRBJ2-1; 8 bases line up with TRBD2. Looked up from germline, CDR1 is MNHEY and CDR2 is SMNVEV (reference sequence). The length of the CDR3 is 15 residues. V lost 7 bases to trimming and J lost 7 bases; unmatched junction nucleotides: 12.

The sample holds a few counts of this clone. The chain carries TRBV5-5 and TRBJ2-2, with D maybe TRBD1 (6 bases). The germline V gene encodes CDR1 SGHKS and CDR2 YYEKEE (reference sequence). Trimming took off 4 bases at V and 3 bases at J, with 10 bases between the two ends. The CDR3 contains 14 residues. This chain's CDR3 is CASSNRDYTGELFF. In DNA form, the CDR3 reads TGTGCCAGCAGCAACAGGGATTACACCGGGGAGCTGTTTTTT.

The rearrangement links TRBV6-5 to TRBJ2-7; the match to TRBD2 covers 9 bases. CDR1 and CDR2 from the germline V gene are MNHEY and SVGAGI. Unmatched junction bases numbered 7, after V lost 4 bases and J lost 0 bases. The CDR3 sequence is 16 residues long. The CDR3 sequence: CASSFGGGASSYEQYF. The CDR3 region has the DNA TGTGCCAGCAGTTTCGGCGGGGGGGCCAGCTCCTACGAGCAGTACTTC.

The genes are TRBV6-5 and TRBJ2-5; D is ambiguous. Trimming cost V 4 bases and J 5 bases, with 8 bases left between them. Germline CDR1 is MNHEY and CDR2 is SVGAGI. This CDR3 spans 12 amino acids. The CDR3 reads CASSSSAETQYF. The CDR3 DNA follows: TGTGCCAGCAGTTCAAGCGCGGAGACCCAGTACTTC.